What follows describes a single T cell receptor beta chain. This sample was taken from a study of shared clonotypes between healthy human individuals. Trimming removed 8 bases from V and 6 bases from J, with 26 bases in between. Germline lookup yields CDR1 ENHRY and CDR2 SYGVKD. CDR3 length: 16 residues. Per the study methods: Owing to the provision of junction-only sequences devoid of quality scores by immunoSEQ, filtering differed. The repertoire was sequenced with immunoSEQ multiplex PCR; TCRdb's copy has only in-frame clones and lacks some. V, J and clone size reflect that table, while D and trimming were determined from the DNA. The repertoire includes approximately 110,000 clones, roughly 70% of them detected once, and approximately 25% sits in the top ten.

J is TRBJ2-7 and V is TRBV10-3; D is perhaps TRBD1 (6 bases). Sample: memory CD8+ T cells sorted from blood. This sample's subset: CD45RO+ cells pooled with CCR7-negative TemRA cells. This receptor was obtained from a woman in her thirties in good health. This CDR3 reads CAIGGPLGGRTPEQYF. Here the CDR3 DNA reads TGTGCCATCGGGGGCCCTTTGGGCGGGCGGACCCCCGAGCAGTACTTC.